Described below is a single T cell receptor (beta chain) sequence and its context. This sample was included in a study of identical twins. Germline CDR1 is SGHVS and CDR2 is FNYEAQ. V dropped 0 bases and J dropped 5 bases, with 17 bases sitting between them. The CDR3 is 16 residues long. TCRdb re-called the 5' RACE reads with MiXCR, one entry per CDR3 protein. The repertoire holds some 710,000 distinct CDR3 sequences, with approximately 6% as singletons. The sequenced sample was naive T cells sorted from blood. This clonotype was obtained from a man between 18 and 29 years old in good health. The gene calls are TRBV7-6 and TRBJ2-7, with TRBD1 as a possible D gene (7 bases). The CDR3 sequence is CASSLAPPGGSDEQYF. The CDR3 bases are TGTGCCAGCAGCTTAGCCCCGCCAGGGGGGTCCGACGAGCAGTACTTC.